Sequencing of this T cell receptor (beta chain) was carried out in a study of CD8+ T cells in alopecia areata. Treatment defined: oral pan-JAK inhibitor, 5-10 mg twice daily. A few counts support this clone. Its antigen is not identified. Overall study findings and caveats: Among the 100 top clones, expanded CD8+ clones, like scalp clonality, were significantly decreased by tofacitinib. Scalp samples also yield sequences of resident alphabeta T cells from normal skin. Uncertainty about whether baseline CD8+ expansion is linked to response remains, with one nonresponder.

As the sequencing template, cDNA was produced by extracting RNA and reverse transcribing it. The repertoire was sequenced with immunoSEQ multiplex PCR; TCRdb's copy has only in-frame clones and lacks some. The sample has some 220,000 clones, about 58% seen once; the top ten hold 1.6%. Deletions cut 4 bases from V and 3 bases from J, with 10 bases between. The CDR3 covers 13 residues. Germline assignment: CDR1 SGHDN and CDR2 FVKESK. V and J are TRBV14 and TRBJ2-7; maybe TRBD1 (5 bases). Material: CD4+ T cells sorted from blood, obtained at week 4, from a patient treated with tofacitinib. This clonotype originated in a human donor with alopecia areata. The CDR3 here is CASSPTVIYEQYF. In DNA form, the CDR3 reads TGTGCCAGCAGCCCGACAGTGATCTACGAGCAGTACTTC.